A selection of T cell receptor beta chains follows, all from one sample in a study of human T cells and chemical hapten exposure. TCRdb analysed the RACE reads with MiXCR anew, one entry per CDR3 protein. Among roughly 200,000 distinct CDR3 sequences listed, 20% to 25% were seen once. The sequences come from whole blood, collected in connection with sensitization to the hapten diphenylcyclopropenone (DPC). The source is a woman between 50 and 59 years old with alopecia areata. Some clones in this sample may be carry-over from other donors' samples. Each CDR3 is given without its conserved first and last residue. The D gene is left open where the match is weak.

J,D,V,CDR3
TRBJ1-1,.,TRBV20-1,SARSATTEAF
TRBJ2-7,.,TRBV5-1,ASSIDYEQY
TRBJ2-7,.,TRBV6-1,ASSDFLGRNYEQY
TRBJ2-3,.,TRBV20-1,SARFFLGTTDTQY
TRBJ2-2,.,TRBV5-1,ASSFSGGSLTGELF
TRBJ1-2,.,TRBV6-1,ASIGGMRTNYGYT
TRBJ2-3,TRBD1,TRBV12-3/TRBV12-4,ASSGTGRRTDTQY
TRBJ2-4,.,TRBV5-6,ASSSRQVMEY
TRBJ1-1,TRBD1,TRBV3-1,ASSRTGAPPEAF
TRBJ1-6,.,TRBV10-3,AISVQGGSPLH
TRBJ2-7,.,TRBV29-1,SVLTGGPYEQY
TRBJ2-7,.,TRBV12-5,ASALLTGSLI
TRBJ2-3,TRBD1,TRBV7-9,ASSSRQGGIGTDTQY
TRBJ2-1,TRBD1,TRBV7-9,ASSLGQDAGNEQF
TRBJ1-4,TRBD1,TRBV5-1,ASSDRGNEKLF
TRBJ2-4,.,TRBV20-1,SARDGRGIIQY
TRBJ2-1,TRBD2,TRBV5-5,ASSLVAGLAGGQHNEQF
TRBJ2-5,.,TRBV3-1,ASSQVASPFRQTQY
TRBJ2-5,TRBD2,TRBV11-2,ASSLGAGEETQY
TRBJ2-3,TRBD2,TRBV20-1,SAREAGVTQY
TRBJ2-1,.,TRBV14,ASSQLGTYNEQF
TRBJ1-1,.,TRBV5-1,ASTTGGVANTEAF
TRBJ1-1,.,TRBV29-1,SVVRGAEAF
TRBJ2-3,.,TRBV27,ASSFRGPTDTQY
TRBJ2-1,.,TRBV11-2,ASSLDFPQSEQF
TRBJ2-2,.,TRBV6-2/TRBV6-3,ASTPGPGELF
TRBJ2-2,.,TRBV5-4,ASSFEGVGSGELF
TRBJ2-7,TRBD2,TRBV2,ATERDRLYEQY
TRBJ2-1,.,TRBV20-1,SASGSSDEQF
TRBJ2-1,.,TRBV21-1,ASSKDCRCSYNEQF
TRBJ2-3,TRBD2,TRBV12-3/TRBV12-4,ASSGGRAADTQY
TRBJ1-1,.,TRBV5-1,ASSLVRAHTEAF
TRBJ1-2,.,TRBV18,ASSVSQSSNYGYT
TRBJ2-1,.,TRBV28,ASSLKGSYNEQF
TRBJ2-5,TRBD1,TRBV9,ASSFGTEETQY
TRBJ2-3,.,TRBV12-5,ASGLVLVYETDTQY
TRBJ2-7,TRBD1,TRBV29-1,SARQGASEQY
TRBJ2-7,.,TRBV10-1,ASSDFTGTQY
TRBJ2-1,.,TRBV28,ASSLAGDAEQF
TRBJ1-4,.,TRBV6-4,ASSGRVGPPGEKLF
TRBJ2-7,.,TRBV4-1,ASSQLTASLSKQY
TRBJ1-4,TRBD1,TRBV2,ASSRDRDEKLF
TRBJ1-3,.,TRBV15,ATNRDLGDSGNTIY
TRBJ1-2,.,TRBV29-1,SATREANYGYT
TRBJ2-1,TRBD2,TRBV5-1,ASSLGPSGSLNEQF
TRBJ2-2,.,TRBV11-1,ASRRTGLAGELF
TRBJ2-3,TRBD2,TRBV20-1,SARVSGITDTQY
TRBJ2-3,TRBD2,TRBV6-2/TRBV6-3,ASSYPAKGSGRPDTQY
TRBJ2-4,TRBD1,TRBV5-5,ASSHEPGQGARNIQY
TRBJ1-3,.,TRBV7-9,ASSLLPGISGNTIY